This paragraph reports one T cell receptor beta chain. The protocol was immunoSEQ multiplex PCR, while the TCRdb copy is restricted to in-frame clones and leaves out a portion. The sample consists of 200,000 or so clones, around nine tenths of them appearing once. The donors were members of the validation cohort comprising over a hundred subjects, separate from the roughly 700-subject first cohort. This sample is part of a study of cytomegalovirus exposure and HLA in healthy donors. The CDR3 is made up of 15 amino acids. Germline V gene lookup returns CDR1 SGHRS and CDR2 YFSETQ. V was pared by 2 bases and J by 7 bases, with 6 bases of the junction left unmatched.

This sequence was found in a woman aged 18-29 years in good health and CMV-seropositive. The chain joins TRBV5-1 to TRBJ1-2; the match to TRBD1 covers 12 bases. The sequenced sample was PBMCs. Here the CDR3 reads CASSLGTGGVSGYTF. DNA for the CDR3: TGCGCCAGCAGCTTAGGGACAGGGGGCGTCAGTGGCTACACCTTC.